These T cell receptor beta chains were read from a single sample in a study of blood T cell repertoires in COVID-19. The protocol was immunoSEQ multiplex PCR, while the TCRdb copy is restricted to in-frame clones and leaves out a portion. The data show 330,000 or so clones, roughly 87% seen once. Sequencing was carried out using peripheral blood. These receptor sequences come from a man aged 25 to 45 with COVID-19, enrolled during active disease. The CDR3 runs from the conserved cysteine through the conserved F or W. Each record gives: V gene, J gene, CDR3 protein.

V: TRBV6-5
J: TRBJ2-3
CDR3: CASSYSGTATQYF

V: TRBV6-6
J: TRBJ1-2
CDR3: CASSRGQKYGYTF

V: TRBV4-3
J: TRBJ2-1
CDR3: CASSQESFDNEQFF

V: TRBV27
J: TRBJ2-1
CDR3: CASSRTSGGLRGNEQFF

V: TRBV9
J: TRBJ2-3
CDR3: CASSVDLTDTQYF

V: TRBV19
J: TRBJ2-7
CDR3: CASDSYEQYF

V: TRBV19
J: TRBJ1-2
CDR3: CASSETDYYGYTF

V: TRBV2
J: TRBJ2-7
CDR3: CASSEDRACF

V: TRBV4-2
J: TRBJ2-3
CDR3: CASSQQLAGSDTQYF

V: TRBV27
J: TRBJ1-4
CDR3: CASSYRQASTNEKLFF

V: TRBV3-1/TRBV3-2
J: TRBJ1-1
CDR3: CASRNRGITEAFF

V: TRBV19
J: TRBJ2-3
CDR3: CATNPAGPTDTQYF

V: TRBV7-2
J: TRBJ2-7
CDR3: CASSLAARASPPYEQYF

V: TRBV2
J: TRBJ2-1
CDR3: CASSEGTSFMGPSYNEQFF

V: TRBV6-5
J: TRBJ2-1
CDR3: CASTMIGDNEQFF

V: TRBV9
J: TRBJ2-1
CDR3: CASSVGTSGYNEQFF

V: TRBV19
J: TRBJ2-7
CDR3: CATVAGPPSYEQYF

V: TRBV6-6
J: TRBJ1-3
CDR3: CGASGERAGNTIYF

V: TRBV11-2
J: TRBJ2-7
CDR3: CASSSPGHLYEQYF

V: TRBV6-4
J: TRBJ1-2
CDR3: CASSEMAGGNYGYTF

V: TRBV6-2/TRBV6-3
J: TRBJ2-1
CDR3: CASSYHQTGELFF

V: TRBV4-1
J: TRBJ2-7
CDR3: CASSQVGHQTYEQYF

V: TRBV5-1
J: TRBJ2-3
CDR3: CASTLFSGTDTQYF